This T cell receptor (beta chain) stems from a study of CD8+ T cells in alopecia areata. Study-wide findings and caveats: Links between baseline CD8+ expansion and response need larger treated cohorts. In scalp and blood during tofacitinib, many expanded lesional clones persisted.

The sample's treatment: oral pan-JAK inhibitor, 5-10 mg twice daily. Sorted populations comprised CD4+ and CD8+ T cells obtained from PBMCs. cDNA serving as the sequencing template came from extracted, reverse transcribed RNA. Sequencing used immunoSEQ multiplex PCR; TCRdb keeps in-frame clones, though not all of them. This table holds 110,000 to 150,000 clones, 45% to 60% found once. This clone has only a few counts. Its antigen is still unknown. Specimen: CD8+ T cells sorted from blood, collected at week 4, from a patient treated with tofacitinib. This receptor was identified in a human donor with alopecia areata.

This chain's CDR3 is CASSLDSDYGYTF. CDR3 coding DNA: TGCGCCAGCAGCTTGGATTCAGACTATGGCTACACCTTC. This sequence joins TRBV5-1 and TRBJ1-2, with unresolved D. This CDR3 contains 13 residues. The V end lost 0 bases, the J end lost 3 bases, and 6 bases lay between the germline ends. Germline V lookup: CDR1 SGHRS, CDR2 YFSETQ.